The text below deals with one TCR beta chain. Its antigen is unidentified. One base away lies a much larger clone, so this may be a sequencing read error. This entry belongs to a study of molecular identifiers for immune sequencing clone quantification. Study conclusions and caveats: Clones of above 20 RNA copies carried over 97% of effector molecules; in naive cells they carried under 1%.

TCRdb redid the calling of the PCR reads with MiXCR, one entry per CDR3 protein. There are a few hundred thousand distinct CDR3 sequences in the sample; approximately 25% occur only once, and under 0.8% lies in the top ten. The CDR3 length is 13 residues. Germline CDR1 is SGHDN and CDR2 is FVKESK. The clonotype comes from a human donor in good health. Some libraries in this study had Jurkat cell RNA spiked in. V and J are TRBV14 and TRBJ2-3, with no clear D. Source material: naive CD8+ T cells from blood, with Jurkat cell RNA spiked in. The sample's subset: FACS-sorted CD8+CD4-CCR7+CD45RA+ naive T cells. CDR3: CASSQITSDMQYF. For the CDR3, the DNA is TGTGCCAGCAGCCAGATAACGTCAGATATGCAGTATTTT.